This T cell receptor (beta chain) was sequenced for a study of shared clonotypes between healthy human individuals (dated by TCRdb to about 2020). General notes on the study: Three men and a couple of women, aged 18 to 49 years, made up the cohort. Per donor, three plates each were used for CD4 naive and CD4 memory, two for CD8 naive, and one for CD8 memory. To estimate repertoire size and how much clonotypes are shared between individuals, the study performed deep sequencing of blood TCR repertoires from a handful of healthy adults. To increase sequencing depth and limit assay-specific biases, different laboratories used diverse techniques to prepare libraries and sequence TCR repertoires. Per donor, leukapheresis produced somewhere between about 0.9 and 9.5 billion PBMCs. The paper as a whole reports these results and caveats: Pairwise subsampling indicated that sequencing depth was expected to affect the degree of clonotype sharing among donors. Only blood was sampled, and tissue TCR repertoires likely differ from those in blood. Estimated clonotype richness was generally larger for naive than for memory subsets. Incomplete sequencing was indicated by rarefaction of sorted-subset datasets, despite the large sequencing depth. About 5% of naive CD4, approximately 3.7% of naive CD8, approximately 2% of memory CD4, and 0.35% to 0.5% of memory CD8 clonotypes were shared across several donors. Compared with non-shared clonotypes, the clonotypes found in all four sorted-subset donors had higher generation probabilities. The genetic and exposure-history diversity represented was limited by the small number of donors.

Using the deep immunoSEQ assay, multiplex PCR amplified TCR CDR3 regions from genomic DNA. Extracted genomic DNA from each cell subset was distributed evenly across all wells of several immunoSEQ 96-well plates, and each plate was treated as a replicate. Each replicate PCR for sorted subsets received around 200 ng genomic DNA, equal to 30,000 or so T cell genomes. Purified libraries were measured with a Qubit 3.0 fluorometer, size-checked on a Bioanalyzer 2100, and measured again with the KAPA Library Quantification kit. Every immunoSEQ 96-well plate was sequenced on a separate single-read 150-cycle Illumina NextSeq 550 flow cell. For the original study's pipeline: Because the immunoSEQ output included only junctional sequences and no quality scores, the filtering could not be the same as the filtering used for full-length reads. To assign V/J genes and CDR3, sequences were annotated using PyIR, a Python wrapper for IgBLAST v1.9, with IMGT germline references. Reads with weak V/J assignments (E-value above 1e-6), missing CDR3, stop codons, out-of-frame junctions, or ambiguous translated residues were removed. V3J clonotypes were defined by identical inferred V gene, J gene, and CDR3 amino acid sequence. Percentage overlap between repertoires was computed as shared unique clonotypes divided by the size of the smaller repertoire. Three approaches were used to assess repertoire richness: RTK rarefaction, the Chao1 estimator, and Recon v2.1 estimates of unobserved clonotypes. Generation probabilities for all TCRbeta clonotypes obtained by the gDNA method from a handful of donors were computed using OLGA. Imported from immuneACCESS, the table was reduced by TCRdb to in-frame sequences with V and J called. These copies leave out some clones; in studies compared against another copy, an unresolved V gene accounts for under half, and the cause of the remainder is not known. V, J and clone size are those of that table, while D and trimming were read from the DNA. This sample is represented by approximately 2,000,000 clones; roughly 93% of them were singletons. 1.5% to 2% of the sample comes from the top ten.

For this clone: Its recognized antigen is unknown. No base quality values were provided; no much bigger clone lies one nucleotide off. Other DNA sequences in this sample translate to the same CDR3.

Deletion took 6 bases off V and 2 bases off J, with a span of 4 bases between the germline ends. The germline V gene encodes CDR1 SQVTM and CDR2 ANQGSEA. The CDR3 measures 10 amino acids from cysteine to phenylalanine. The only DNA kept is the CDR3, 30 bases in frame from the first base. CD8 naive samples consisted of CD45RO-negative cells that were positively selected for CCR7, yielding a CD45RA+CCR7+ population without TemRA cells. The donors were healthy, HIV-negative adults with no recently reported acute infections or vaccinations. All donors were Caucasian adults living in Nashville, Tennessee, USA. Blood was collected by leukapheresis, and PBMCs were isolated by Ficoll-Histopaque density gradient centrifugation and then cryopreserved in liquid nitrogen vapor phase. Analytical flow cytometry was used to check the purity and quantity of every magnetically sorted T cell population. Genomic DNA was isolated from each sorted fraction and quantified by UV absorbance on a Nanodrop 2000c.

The source material was naive CD8+ T cells from PBMCs. What this sample's cell subset or site label stands for: CD45RA+CCR7+. The chain joins TRBV29-1 to TRBJ1-1, with the D gene not clear enough to name. The TCR originated in a young man in good health. Some clones in this sample may be carry-over from other donors' samples. The nucleotide sequence reads as follows: TGCAGCGTCACTAACACTGAAGCTTTCTTT. Its amino acids are CSVTNTEAFF.